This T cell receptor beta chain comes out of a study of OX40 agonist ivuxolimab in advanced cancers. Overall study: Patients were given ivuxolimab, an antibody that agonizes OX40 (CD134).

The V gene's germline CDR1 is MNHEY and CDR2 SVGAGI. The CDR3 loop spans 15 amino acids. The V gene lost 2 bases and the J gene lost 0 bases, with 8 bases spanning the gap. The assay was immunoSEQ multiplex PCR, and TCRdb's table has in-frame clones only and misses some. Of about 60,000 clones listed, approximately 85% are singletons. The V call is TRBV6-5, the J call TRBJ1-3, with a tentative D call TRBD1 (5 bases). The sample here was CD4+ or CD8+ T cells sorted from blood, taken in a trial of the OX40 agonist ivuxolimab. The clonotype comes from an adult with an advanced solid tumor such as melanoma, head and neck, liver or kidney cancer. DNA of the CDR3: TGTGCCAGCAGTTACGGGGACCCCTCTGGAAACACCATATATTTT. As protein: CASSYGDPSGNTIYF.